This passage covers 9 T cell receptor beta chains from one sample sequenced in a study of T-cell memory formation after mild COVID-19. TCRdb used MiXCR to reprocess the 5' RACE reads, holding one entry per CDR3 protein. The repertoire has about 340,000 distinct CDR3 sequences, over 10% of them found once; the top ten carry about a fifth. The sequenced material came from PBMCs or a T cell subset sorted from them (not recorded which). Receptor source: a young man who had mild COVID-19 (a few samples of this study predate the infection). Cell type and time point are not known.

The V call is TRBV2, the J call TRBJ2-7, with D possibly called TRBD1 or TRBD2 (5 bases each). CDR1 SNHLY and CDR2 FYNNEI come from the germline V gene. The V end was cut by 4 bases, the J end by 6 bases, with 13 bases between. The CDR3 is made up of 13 amino acids. CDR3 sequence: CASSVQLGAEQYF. In DNA form, the CDR3 reads TGTGCCAGCAGTGTGCAACTCGGGGCCGAGCAGTACTTC.

This chain links TRBV12-5 with TRBJ2-1, with 8 bases matching TRBD2. The CDR3 runs to 15 residues. J lost 2 bases, V lost 4 bases, and 4 bases had no gene match. CDR1 and CDR2 (germline): LGHNT, FRNRAP. CDR3 in amino acids: CASGWPGGPYNEQFF. The DNA of the CDR3 is TGTGCTAGTGGTTGGCCGGGGGGGCCCTACAATGAGCAGTTCTTC.

The chain couples TRBV2 to TRBJ2-3; D not certain. Germline V gives CDR1 SNHLY, CDR2 FYNNEI. V gave up 3 bases and J gave up 0 bases, with 13 bases separating them. The CDR3 consists of 16 residues. The CDR3 here is CASSESSTRSTDTQYF. DNA of the CDR3: TGTGCCAGCAGTGAGAGCAGCACACGGAGCACAGATACGCAGTATTTT.

This clonotype was detected a few times. The CDR3, as DNA: TGTGCCAGCAGCGCGGCCGGGGCCCACAATCAGCCCCAGCATTTT. Amino acids: CASSAAGAHNQPQHF. V and J are TRBV14 and TRBJ1-5, with D tentatively TRBD1 (5 bases). Germline loops: CDR1 SGHDN, CDR2 FVKESK. The CDR3 length is 15 residues. V dropped 5 bases and J dropped 3 bases, with 14 bases sitting between them.

J is TRBJ2-3 and V is TRBV12-3 or TRBV12-4; D gene ambiguous. Trimming removed 3 bases from V and 0 bases from J, with 13 bases in between. This CDR3 has 16 amino acids. CDR3 in amino acids: CASSLGISGSTDTQYF. The CDR3 DNA follows: TGTGCCAGCAGTTTGGGGATTTCGGGTAGCACAGATACGCAGTATTTT.

The chain recombines TRBV5-1 with TRBJ2-6; D perhaps matches TRBD1 (5 bases). CDR1 and CDR2 from the germline V gene are SGHRS and YFSETQ. The CDR3 contains 14 residues. Trimming left V 6 bases short and J 0 bases short, with 7 bases between. The CDR3 coding sequence is TGCGCCAGCACTCAGGGCTCTGGGGCCAACGTCCTGACTTTC. It specifies CASTQGSGANVLTF.

The sample holds a few counts of this clonotype. The chain uses TRBV4-3 and TRBJ2-2, with a weak D call TRBD2 (5 bases). V lost 0 bases, J lost 6 bases, and 14 bases lay in between. The CDR3 is 16 residues long. The germline V gene has CDR1 LGHNA and CDR2 YSLEER. Here the CDR3 DNA reads TGCGCCAGCAGCCAAGAATTCGGGGTTAGGTCCGGGGAGCTGTTTTTT. Its protein is CASSQEFGVRSGELFF.

This clonotype was seen more than once but under ten times. The chain carries TRBV7-2 and TRBJ2-7; D not resolved. The germline gives CDR1 SGHTA, CDR2 FQGNSA. This CDR3 has 12 residues. The V end lost 8 bases, the J end lost 0 bases, and 8 bases lay between the germline ends. The CDR3 DNA follows: TGTGCCAGCGCCCCGGGCTCCTACGAGCAGTACTTC. Translating gives CASAPGSYEQYF.

This clonotype came up a few times. CDR3 in DNA: TGTGCCAGCAGCTCTCGGGCGACAGGCGGGGATAGGGGGTGCACCTTC. This translates into CASSSRATGGDRGCTF. This chain links TRBV7-2 with TRBJ1-2; possibly TRBD1 for D (6 bases). The CDR3 is made up of 16 amino acids. CDR1 SGHTA and CDR2 FQGNSA come from the germline V gene. V was pared by 4 bases and J by 13 bases, with 28 bases between. Complete variable domain (other parts from reference TRBV7-2 and TRBJ1-2): GAGVSQSPSNKVTEKGKDVELRCDPISGHTALYWYRQSLGQGLEFLIYFQGNSAPDKSGLPSDRFSAERTGGSVSTLTIQRTQQEDSAVYLCASSSRATGGDRGCTFGSGTRLTVV.